This TCR beta chain derives from a study of T cell responses to AZD1222 COVID-19 vaccine. Background on the study: Pooling covered second doses at about 4 or about 12 weeks.

This clone came up a few times. Its antigen is not identified. Study findings and constraints: Clonal diversity was possibly underestimated, and the donors were mostly white British, with more females. Increased Spike-specific TCR breadth and depth were observed after two AZD1222 doses. Variant regions that are unmutated are reportedly the target of nearly half of spike-specific TCRs.

Produced via immunoSEQ multiplex PCR; TCRdb's table is partial and in-frame only. Here the sample spans some 80,000 clones, over 90% being singletons. This CDR3 has 19 amino acids. The J gene is TRBJ1-4, the V gene TRBV21-1; the DNA was not compared with TRBD1, the D call given in the table. TRBV21-1 is flagged as a pseudogene. The source material was peripheral blood, sampled on day 0 of AZD1222 vaccination. This receptor was identified in an adult in good health. CDR3 nucleotides: TGTGCCAGCAGCAGCATAACGGGACAGGGCCCTTCAACTAATGAAAAACTGTTTTTT. Translated: CASSSITGQGPSTNEKLFF.